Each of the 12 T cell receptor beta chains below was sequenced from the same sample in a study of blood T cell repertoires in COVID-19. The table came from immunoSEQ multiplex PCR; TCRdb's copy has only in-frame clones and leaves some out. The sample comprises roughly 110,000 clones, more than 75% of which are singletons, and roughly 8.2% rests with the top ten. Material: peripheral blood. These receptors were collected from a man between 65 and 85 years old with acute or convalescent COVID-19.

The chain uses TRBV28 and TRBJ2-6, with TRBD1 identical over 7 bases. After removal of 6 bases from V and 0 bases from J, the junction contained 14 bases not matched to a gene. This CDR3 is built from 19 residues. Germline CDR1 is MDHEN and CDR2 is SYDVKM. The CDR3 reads CASRNRLGTAGSGANVLTF. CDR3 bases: TGTGCCAGCAGAAACCGCCTCGGGACAGCCGGCTCTGGGGCCAACGTCCTGACTTTC.

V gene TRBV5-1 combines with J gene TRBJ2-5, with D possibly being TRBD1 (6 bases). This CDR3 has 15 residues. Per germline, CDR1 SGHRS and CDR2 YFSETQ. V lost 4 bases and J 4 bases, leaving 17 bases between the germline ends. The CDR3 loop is CASSLLPGDRETQYF. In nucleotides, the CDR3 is TGCGCCAGCAGCCTGCTTCCAGGGGATAGAGAGACCCAGTACTTC.

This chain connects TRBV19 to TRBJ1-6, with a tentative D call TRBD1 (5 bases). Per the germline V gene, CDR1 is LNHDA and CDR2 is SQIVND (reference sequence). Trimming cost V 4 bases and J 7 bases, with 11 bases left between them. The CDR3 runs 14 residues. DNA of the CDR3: TGTGCCAGTAGTAGGGGGGGGTTCAATTCACCCCTCCACTTT. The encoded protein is CASSRGGFNSPLHF.

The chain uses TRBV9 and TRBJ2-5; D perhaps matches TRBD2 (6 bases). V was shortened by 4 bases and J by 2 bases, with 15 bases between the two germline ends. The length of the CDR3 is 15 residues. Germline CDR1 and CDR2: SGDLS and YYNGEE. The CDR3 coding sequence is TGTGCCAGCAGCCCAGGAGCGGGCCGACAAGAGACCCAGTACTTC. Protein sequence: CASSPGAGRQETQYF. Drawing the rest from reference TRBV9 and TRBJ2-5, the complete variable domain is DSGVTQTPKHLITATGQRVTLRCSPRSGDLSVYWYQQSLDQGLQFLIQYYNGEERAKGNILERFSAQQFPDLHSELNLSSLELGDSALYFCASSPGAGRQETQYFGPGTRLLVL.

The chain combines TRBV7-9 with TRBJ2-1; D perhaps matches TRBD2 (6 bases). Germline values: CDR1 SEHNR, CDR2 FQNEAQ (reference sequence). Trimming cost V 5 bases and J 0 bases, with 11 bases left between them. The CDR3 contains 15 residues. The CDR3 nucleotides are TGTGCCAGCAGCCCTCAGGGAGGCTCCTACAATGAGCAGTTCTTC. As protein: CASSPQGGSYNEQFF.

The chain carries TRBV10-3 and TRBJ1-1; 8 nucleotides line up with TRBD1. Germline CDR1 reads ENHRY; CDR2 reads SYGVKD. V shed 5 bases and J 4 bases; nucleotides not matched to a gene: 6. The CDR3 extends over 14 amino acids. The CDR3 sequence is CAISSDRASTEAFF. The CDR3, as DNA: TGTGCCATCAGTTCGGACAGGGCGAGCACTGAAGCTTTCTTT.

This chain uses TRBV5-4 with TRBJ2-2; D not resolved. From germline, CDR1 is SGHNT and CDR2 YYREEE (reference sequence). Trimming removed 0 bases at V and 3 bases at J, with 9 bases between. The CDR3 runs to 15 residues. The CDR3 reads CASSLDSLHTGELFF. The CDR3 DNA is TGTGCCAGCAGCTTGGATTCACTCCACACCGGGGAGCTGTTTTTT.

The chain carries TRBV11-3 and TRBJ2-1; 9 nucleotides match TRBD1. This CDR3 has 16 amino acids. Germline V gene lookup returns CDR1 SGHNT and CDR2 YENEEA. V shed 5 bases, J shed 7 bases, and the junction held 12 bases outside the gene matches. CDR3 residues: CASSNPGQGELNEQFF. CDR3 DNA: TGTGCCAGCAGCAACCCGGGACAGGGAGAATTAAATGAGCAGTTCTTC.

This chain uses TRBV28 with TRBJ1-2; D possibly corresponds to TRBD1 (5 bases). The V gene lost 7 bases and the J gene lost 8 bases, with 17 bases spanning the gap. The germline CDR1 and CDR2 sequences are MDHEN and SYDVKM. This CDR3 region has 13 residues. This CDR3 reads CASITGRAGGYTF. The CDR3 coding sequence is TGTGCCAGCATCACCGGCAGGGCAGGAGGCTACACCTTC.

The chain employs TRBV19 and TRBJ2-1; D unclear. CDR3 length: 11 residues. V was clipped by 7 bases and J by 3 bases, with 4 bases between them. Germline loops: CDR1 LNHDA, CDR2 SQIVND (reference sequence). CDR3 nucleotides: TGTGCCAGTAATCTCTACAATGAGCAGTTCTTC. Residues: CASNLYNEQFF.

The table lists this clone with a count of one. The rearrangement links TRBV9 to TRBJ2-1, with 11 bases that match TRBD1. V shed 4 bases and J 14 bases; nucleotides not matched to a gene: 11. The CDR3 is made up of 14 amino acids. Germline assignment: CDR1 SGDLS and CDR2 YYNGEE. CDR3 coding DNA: TGTGCCAGCAGCCCAAGGACAGGGGGCTACGGGGAGTTCTTC. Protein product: CASSPRTGGYGEFF.

Here the CDR3 reads CASSADYYGYTF. CDR3 DNA sequence: TGTGCCAGCAGTGCGGACTACTATGGCTACACCTTC. The chain is built from TRBV2 and TRBJ1-2; unclear D gene. V was trimmed by 4 bases and J by 3 bases, leaving 6 bases between them. CDR1 and CDR2 from the germline V gene are SNHLY and FYNNEI. The CDR3 contains 12 residues.